Below, one TCR beta chain is given with its context. Its antigen is still unknown. MiXCR, applied by TCRdb to the RT-PCR reads, yields one record per CDR3 protein. In the table there are about 700,000 distinct CDR3 sequences, roughly 14% of which are singletons. The data were obtained in a study of response to subunit inactivated influenza vaccine. Broader study findings: The authors put forward the suggestion that each seasonal influenza vaccination may bring in only a limited number of new T cells.

The ends lost 0 bases at V and 4 bases at J; junction bases unmatched: 5. The CDR3 is made up of 15 amino acids. Germline V gene sequence: CDR1 GTSNPN, CDR2 SVGIG (reference sequence). This clonotype was obtained from a man aged 45-65 years who received an inactivated influenza vaccine. The J gene is TRBJ1-2, the V gene TRBV30; 10 bases fit TRBD1. This sample comprised PBMCs from blood, obtained roughly 2 weeks before vaccination. The DNA for the CDR3 is TGTGCCTGGAGTGTCGACAGGGGGCCCCTCTATGGCTACACCTTC. Amino acids: CAWSVDRGPLYGYTF.